This record covers a single T cell receptor (beta chain). Its antigen is unknown. The data belong to a study of blood T cells in healthy people across ages. Study-wide findings and caveats: Age advanced and TCR beta diversity per million T cells fell, roughly linearly.

CDR3 length: 12 residues. CDR1 and CDR2 from the germline V gene are SGHDN and FVKESK. V was trimmed by 7 bases and J by 2 bases, leaving 9 bases between them. Next came a second PCR, run for about 7 to 12 cycles, which used a sample-barcoded 5' primer along with a J-beta primer mix. All samples gave at least 2.5 million CDR3-containing paired-end reads. Via MiXCR, TCRdb re-called the 5' RACE reads, giving one row per CDR3 protein. The table shows roughly 700,000 distinct CDR3 sequences, with 45% to 50% occurring only once. The TCR was taken from a woman aged 60-75 years in good health. Material for sequencing was blood. The chain is built from TRBV14 and TRBJ2-7; D remains ambiguous. The CDR3 DNA reads TGTGCCAGCAACCTAGAGCCCTACGAGCAGTACTTC. Its protein is CASNLEPYEQYF. Looking up the rest from reference TRBV14 and TRBJ2-7 gives the full variable domain: EAGVTQFPSHSVIEKGQTVTLRCDPISGHDNLYWYRRVMGKEIKFLLHFVKESKQDESGMPNNRFLAERTGGTYSTLKVQPAELEDSGVYFCASNLEPYEQYFGPGTRLTVT.